This TCR beta chain is from a study of shared clonotypes between healthy human individuals. Background on the study: Samples came from a couple of female and three male donors aged 18 to 49. Broader study findings: Naive subsets generally had larger estimated richness than memory subsets. Compared with clonotypes that all four donors shared, non-shared clonotypes had lower generation probabilities.

Across several immunoSEQ plates, the genomic DNA of each subset was split evenly. The table came from immunoSEQ multiplex PCR; TCRdb's copy has only in-frame clones and leaves some out. The repertoire holds under 750,000 clones, 72% seen once, with under 2% in the top ten. V shed 4 bases and J shed 7 bases, with 8 bases lying between them. In germline, CDR1 is SGHTA, CDR2 FQGNSA. The CDR3 runs 12 residues. In regard to this clone: Its antigen remains unidentified. The same CDR3 also results from other DNA sequences found in this sample.

The TCR was taken from a woman aged 25-40 years in good health. Sequenced input: memory CD4+ T cells sorted from blood. Subset here: CD45RA-negative fraction. This chain uses TRBV7-2 with TRBJ1-5; D ambiguous. In DNA form, the CDR3 reads TGTGCCAGCAGCTCGGGAGGCCAGCCCCAGCATTTT. It yields the protein CASSSGGQPQHF.